This T cell receptor (beta chain) was obtained from a study of cytomegalovirus exposure and HLA in healthy donors. This clone was picked up a small number of times. Antigen unknown. From germline, CDR1 is SNHLY and CDR2 FYNNEI. There are 13 residues in the CDR3. V was trimmed by 3 bases and J by 1 base, leaving 7 bases between them. Primers for the PCR totalled 60 Vbeta and 13 Jbeta. Method: immunoSEQ multiplex PCR; TCRdb's copy keeps in-frame clones and lacks some. In the table there are tens of thousands of clones, roughly 78% of which are singletons. Study-wide results and caveats: Earlier analysis found most TCR beta V segments productive about 87% or about 30% of the time. Specificity for CMV antigens was confirmed in vitro for a few of the CMV-associated chains. Reported results showed that the classifier diagnosed cytomegalovirus status with high specificity and sensitivity.

This clonotype originated in a male donor in good health and CMV-seropositive. Specimen: PBMCs. The V and J genes are TRBV2 and TRBJ2-7; D uncertain. Here the CDR3 reads CASSDAGSYEQYF. CDR3 nucleotides: TGTGCCAGCAGTGATGCAGGATCCTACGAGCAGTACTTC.